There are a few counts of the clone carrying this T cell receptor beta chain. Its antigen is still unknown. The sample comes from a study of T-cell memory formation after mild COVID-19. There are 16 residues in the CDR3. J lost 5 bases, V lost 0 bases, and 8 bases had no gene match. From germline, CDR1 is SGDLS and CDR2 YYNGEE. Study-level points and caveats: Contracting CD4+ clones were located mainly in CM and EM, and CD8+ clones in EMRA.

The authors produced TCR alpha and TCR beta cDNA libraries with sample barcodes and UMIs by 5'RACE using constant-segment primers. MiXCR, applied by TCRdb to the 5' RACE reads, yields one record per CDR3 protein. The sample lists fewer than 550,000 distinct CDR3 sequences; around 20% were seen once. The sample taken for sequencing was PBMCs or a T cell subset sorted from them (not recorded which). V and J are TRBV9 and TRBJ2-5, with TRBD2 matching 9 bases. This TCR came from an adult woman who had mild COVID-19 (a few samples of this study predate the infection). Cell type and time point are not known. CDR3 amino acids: CASSVGSSGVGETQYF. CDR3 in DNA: TGTGCCAGCAGCGTAGGTTCTAGCGGGGTGGGGGAGACCCAGTACTTC.